The 19 T cell receptor beta chains below all came from one sample that was sequenced in a study of technical replicates of blood from a handful of donors (dated by TCRdb to 2015 to 2018). Library preparation used the immunoSEQ multiplex PCR assay. The source is immuneACCESS, and TCRdb retained only in-frame sequences with V and J called. Part of the clones is not carried over; for the studies checked, unresolved V genes explain less than half of this, and the remainder is unexplained. The table for this sample lists 80,000 to 95,000 clones; roughly 94% of them were counted only once. The ten largest make up about 0.25% of the sample. Input material: T cells isolated from PBMCs. The receptors come from a human donor in good health.

The chain combines TRBV5-1 with TRBJ2-1, with D unresolved. V lost 2 bases and J 7 bases, leaving 10 bases between the germline ends. The germline V gene encodes CDR1 SGHRS and CDR2 YFSETQ. The CDR3 is made up of 13 amino acids. The CDR3 bases are TGCGCCAGCAGCTTCTCTGCGAGAAATGAGCAGTTCTTC. It specifies CASSFSARNEQFF.

The chain links TRBV4-1 to TRBJ1-5; the D gene is possibly TRBD1 (5 bases). The V gene's germline CDR1 is MGHRA and CDR2 YSYEKL. Deletions cut 3 bases from V and 5 bases from J, with 14 bases between. The CDR3 spans 15 residues. As DNA, the CDR3 is TGCGCCAGCAGCCATCAGGGCCTGTCACATCAGCCCCAGCATTTT. It codes for CASSHQGLSHQPQHF.

The rearrangement links TRBV28 to TRBJ1-3, with D uncertain. Trimming left V 6 bases short and J 4 bases short, with 16 bases between. CDR3 length: 15 residues. Germline CDR1 MDHEN, CDR2 SYDVKM. The CDR3 region has the DNA TGTGCCAGCAGCCCTTCACCCGGGAGCGGAAACACCATATATTTT. Protein: CASSPSPGSGNTIYF.

This chain connects TRBV14 to TRBJ1-2; no firm D call. The length of the CDR3 is 13 residues. The V and J ends lost 4 bases and 3 bases respectively, with 9 bases between them. Germline V gene lookup returns CDR1 SGHDN and CDR2 FVKESK. CDR3 sequence reads: CASSLARDYGYTF. The CDR3, as DNA: TGTGCCAGCAGCCTAGCGAGGGACTATGGCTACACCTTC.

The rearrangement uses TRBV7-9 and TRBJ2-1; D possibly corresponds to TRBD1 (5 bases). Germline V lookup: CDR1 SEHNR, CDR2 FQNEAQ (reference sequence). The CDR3 has 15 amino acids. V was shortened by 1 base and J by 9 bases, with 16 bases between the two germline ends. CDR3 sequence reads: CASSLGGLSTSEQFF. The CDR3 DNA sequence: TGTGCCAGCAGCTTAGGGGGCTTATCGACCAGTGAGCAGTTCTTC. Supplemented by reference TRBV7-9 and TRBJ2-1, the full variable domain reads DTGVSQNPRHKITKRGQNVTFRCDPISEHNRLYWYRQTLGQGPEFLTYFQNEAQLEKSRLLSDRFSAERPKGSFSTLEIQRTEQGDSAMYLCASSLGGLSTSEQFFGPGTRLTVL.

V is TRBV4-1 and J is TRBJ1-4; 10 positions agree with TRBD1. CDR3 length: 17 amino acids. J was trimmed by 2 bases and V by 0 bases; bases with no gene match: 3. Germline lookup yields CDR1 MGHRA and CDR2 YSYEKL. This CDR3 reads CASSQEDRGSTNEKLFF. In DNA form, the CDR3 reads TGCGCCAGCAGCCAAGAGGACAGGGGGTCGACTAATGAAAAACTGTTTTTT.

The genes are TRBV9 and TRBJ2-7; D is undetermined. CDR3 length: 12 amino acids. The V end lost 0 bases, the J end lost 7 bases, and 8 bases lay between the germline ends. Germline V CDR1 and CDR2: SGDLS, YYNGEE. The CDR3 here is CASSVAVGEQYF. CDR3 coding DNA: TGTGCCAGCAGCGTAGCCGTCGGGGAGCAGTACTTC.

The chain combines TRBV5-1 with TRBJ1-1, with TRBD1 as a possible D gene (5 bases). The CDR3 runs 15 residues. V was clipped by 0 bases and J by 3 bases, with 12 bases between them. Per germline, CDR1 SGHRS and CDR2 YFSETQ. The CDR3 sequence is CASSLGGIRDTEAFF. The CDR3 region has the DNA TGCGCCAGCAGCTTGGGGGGTATCAGGGACACTGAAGCTTTCTTT.

The genes are TRBV19 and TRBJ2-7; TRBD1 matches at 9 bases. The CDR3 consists of 15 residues. Trimming took 0 bases from V and 3 from J; bases not matched to a gene: 3. Germline-derived CDR1 and CDR2 are LNHDA and SQIVND (reference sequence). The CDR3 loop is CASSIEGQGLYEQYF. The CDR3 nucleotides read TGTGCCAGTAGTATAGAGGGACAGGGACTCTACGAGCAGTACTTC.

The sample holds one count of this clone. The gene calls are TRBV27 and TRBJ2-3, with D hard to call. V shed 8 bases and J shed 0 bases, with 12 bases lying between them. Germline CDR1 MNHEY, CDR2 SMNVEV (reference sequence). The length of the CDR3 is 14 residues. CDR3 amino acids: CASSGSPSTDTQYF. The CDR3 region has the DNA TGTGCCAGCTCCGGGTCGCCTAGCACAGATACGCAGTATTTT.

This sequence joins TRBV6-5 and TRBJ2-7; D possibly corresponds to TRBD2 (5 bases). The length of the CDR3 is 15 residues. V dropped 5 bases and J dropped 1 base, with 15 bases sitting between them. CDR1 MNHEY and CDR2 SVGAGI come from the germline V gene. The CDR3: CASSLQWETSYEQYF. The CDR3 DNA reads as TGTGCCAGCAGTCTCCAATGGGAGACTTCCTACGAGCAGTACTTC.

CDR3 sequence reads: CASRFRDRGETQYF. The CDR3 region has the DNA TGTGCCAGCAGGTTCCGGGACAGGGGAGAGACCCAGTACTTC. The chain recombines TRBV5-6 with TRBJ2-5, with 10 bases matching TRBD1. With V trimmed by 5 bases and J by 4 bases, 5 bases remained unmatched. CDR1 and CDR2 from the germline V gene are SGHDT and YYEEEE. This CDR3 comprises 14 residues.

This clone appeared once. The J gene is TRBJ2-5, the V gene TRBV11-2; D ambiguous. Germline V gene sequence: CDR1 SGHAT, CDR2 FQNNGV. The CDR3 is 16 residues long. Trimming took off 8 bases at V and 2 bases at J, with 21 bases between the two ends. This CDR3 is CASSKVAVTPQETQYF. CDR3 nucleotides: TGTGCCAGCTCAAAGGTGGCGGTCACGCCTCAAGAGACCCAGTACTTC.

The chain uses TRBV5-4 and TRBJ2-7; a weak D match, TRBD2 (6 bases). Germline assignment: CDR1 SGHNT and CDR2 YYREEE (reference sequence). CDR3 size: 13 residues. V shed 4 bases and J shed 0 bases, with 8 bases lying between them. In DNA form, the CDR3 reads TGTGCCAGCAGCCGGGGGAGCTCCTACGAGCAGTACTTC. Its translation: CASSRGSSYEQYF.

In nucleotides, the CDR3 is TGCGCCAGCAGTGACGGACAGGTGAACACTGAAGCTTTCTTT. It yields the protein CASSDGQVNTEAFF. The chain joins TRBV10-2 to TRBJ1-1; 7 bases match TRBD1. J lost 0 bases, V lost 3 bases, and 1 base had no gene match. The CDR3 contains 14 residues. The germline V gene encodes CDR1 WSHSY and CDR2 SAAADI.

The CDR3 is CATSRELAGDNEQFF. CDR3 coding DNA: TGTGCCACCAGCAGAGAACTAGCGGGAGACAATGAGCAGTTCTTC. The rearrangement joins TRBV15 to TRBJ2-1; 11 bases fit TRBD2. Germline assignment: CDR1 LNHNV and CDR2 YYDKDF (reference sequence). The V segment lost 0 bases and the J segment 5 bases; nucleotides outside the gene matches: 0. The CDR3 has 15 amino acids.

J is TRBJ1-2 and V is TRBV6-6; unclear D gene. CDR1 is MNHNY, CDR2 SVGAGI, per germline (reference sequence). The CDR3 has 13 amino acids. Trimming cost V 2 bases and J 8 bases, with 12 bases left between them. Here the CDR3 DNA reads TGTGCCAGCAGTTACAAGAGGGTTTGGGGCTACACCTTC. It is translated as CASSYKRVWGYTF.

The V call is TRBV7-3, the J call TRBJ1-1; TRBD1 aligns across 7 bases. Trimming removed 0 bases from V and 7 bases from J; junction bases left unmatched: 8. This CDR3 has 15 residues. Germline loops: CDR1 SGHTA, CDR2 FQGTGA. CDR3 sequence: CASSLTEGAWNEAFF. DNA of the CDR3: TGTGCCAGCAGCTTAACGGAGGGGGCCTGGAATGAAGCTTTCTTT.

This chain links TRBV5-6 with TRBJ2-7; D may be TRBD2 (5 bases). In germline, CDR1 is SGHDT, CDR2 YYEEEE. V was shortened by 4 bases and J by 6 bases, with 14 bases between the two germline ends. This CDR3 has 13 residues. The CDR3 nucleotides are TGTGCCAGCAGCCTCCAACCAGGAGGCGAGCAGTACTTC. Translating it yields CASSLQPGGEQYF.